The 20 T cell receptor beta chains presented below share a single source sample, sequenced in a study of response to subunit inactivated influenza vaccine. TCRdb reprocessed the RT-PCR reads with MiXCR, giving one entry per CDR3 protein. The repertoire holds 500,000 or so distinct CDR3 sequences, with about 15% as singletons. Here the sequenced sample was CD4+ T cells sorted from PBMCs, taken approximately 25 months after vaccination. The source of these receptors is a man aged 50-75 years who received an inactivated influenza vaccine.

This clonotype was recorded many times. The chain uses TRBV29-1 and TRBJ2-1, with D possibly TRBD1 on 6 matching bases. With 4 bases removed from V and 9 bases from J, the gap between germline ends came to 16 bases. This CDR3 has 13 amino acids. Germline V gives CDR1 SQVTM, CDR2 ANQGSEA. In nucleotides, the CDR3 is TGCAGCGTTGTGAGCTCAGGGGATATTGAGCAGTTCTTC. Protein sequence: CSVVSSGDIEQFF.

Ten or more counts support this clonotype. The chain employs TRBV4-3 and TRBJ1-6; perhaps TRBD1 as D (5 bases). Germline CDR1 is LGHNA and CDR2 is YSLEER. The V end lost 0 bases, the J end lost 3 bases, and 12 bases lay between the germline ends. The CDR3 is made up of 17 amino acids. The CDR3 protein is CASSQDQGFLYNSPLHF. Here the CDR3 DNA reads TGCGCCAGCAGCCAAGATCAGGGATTCCTCTATAATTCACCCCTCCACTTT.

This clonotype was counted at least ten times. V gene TRBV7-2 combines with J gene TRBJ2-7, with TRBD1 identical over 11 bases. The V segment lost 6 bases and the J segment 3 bases; nucleotides outside the gene matches: 4. Germline V gives CDR1 SGHTA, CDR2 FQGNSA. The CDR3 has 14 residues. The CDR3 loop reads CASSIGTGGYEQYF. DNA of the CDR3: TGTGCCAGCAGTATTGGGACAGGGGGCTACGAGCAGTACTTC.

The chain is built from TRBV11-2 and TRBJ1-1, with D tentatively TRBD1 (5 bases). The CDR3 has 16 amino acids. V was shortened by 3 bases and J by 0 bases, with 14 bases between the two germline ends. Germline V CDR1 and CDR2: SGHAT, FQNNGV. Written as DNA, the CDR3 is TGTGCCAGCAGCTTTGCAGGGCTCGCTATGAACACTGAAGCTTTCTTT. Amino acids: CASSFAGLAMNTEAFF.

This clonotype has more than one count but fewer than ten. The rearrangement joins TRBV12-3 or TRBV12-4 to TRBJ2-6; TRBD1 might be the D (5 bases). The CDR3 extends over 17 amino acids. The V and J ends lost 5 bases and 2 bases respectively, with 16 bases between them. CDR3 in DNA: TGTGCCAGCAGTGGCCCGTCCAGGGTTGCTGGGGCCAACGTCCTGACTTTC. As protein: CASSGPSRVAGANVLTF.

This clonotype was detected only a few times. This sequence joins TRBV4-2 and TRBJ2-2; tentatively, D is TRBD2 (5 bases). Germline-derived CDR1 and CDR2 are LGHNA and YNFKEQ. Trimming removed 4 bases from V and 3 bases from J, with 33 bases in between. The CDR3 has 22 residues. The CDR3 sequence is CASSLTPSPAPWKRGYTGELFF. DNA of the CDR3: TGTGCCAGCAGCCTTACCCCATCCCCGGCCCCATGGAAACGGGGTTACACCGGGGAGCTGTTTTTT.

There are a few counts of this clonotype. The chain couples TRBV6-5 to TRBJ2-2; either TRBD1 or TRBD2 may fit D (5 bases each). The CDR3 contains 13 residues. From germline, CDR1 is MNHEY and CDR2 SVGAGI. Trimming took 4 bases from V and 7 from J, leaving 10 bases between them. CDR3 bases: TGTGCCAGCAGTTCGACAGAGGGCGGGGAGCTGTTTTTT. Its translation is CASSSTEGGELFF.

The V and J genes are TRBV6-1 and TRBJ1-1; weak D call: TRBD1 (6 bases). Between the trimmed V and J ends, which lost 7 bases and 0 bases, there was a span of 12 bases. The CDR3 extends over 14 amino acids. Per germline, CDR1 MNHNS and CDR2 SASEGT. DNA for the CDR3: TGTGCCAGCATATTAGGACAGCTGAACACTGAAGCTTTCTTT. It is translated as CASILGQLNTEAFF.

J is TRBJ2-4 and V is TRBV6-2 or TRBV6-3; D is ambiguous. CDR1 is MNHEY, CDR2 SVGEGT, per germline. CDR3 size: 11 residues. The V and J ends lost 0 bases and 8 bases respectively, with 2 bases between them. This chain's CDR3 is CASSYSDIQYF. CDR3 bases: TGTGCCAGCAGTTACTCGGACATTCAGTACTTC.

About this clonotype itself: A much larger clone differs from this one at a single base, so this may be a read error. V gene TRBV7-2 combines with J gene TRBJ1-6; no firm D call. Per germline, CDR1 SGHTA and CDR2 FQGNSA. The CDR3 contains 15 residues. With 5 bases removed from V and 7 bases from J, the gap between germline ends came to 15 bases. For the CDR3, the DNA is TGTGCCAGCAGCCCCGGGATAGGGCAAAATTCACCCCTCCACTTT. Translation gives CASSPGIGQNSPLHF.

V and J are TRBV10-3 and TRBJ2-5; D could derive from TRBD1 or TRBD2 (6 bases each). CDR1 and CDR2 from the germline V gene are ENHRY and SYGVKD. CDR3 length: 14 amino acids. Trimming pared 6 bases from V and 5 bases from J, leaving 16 bases between. The CDR3: CAISLTKGGETQYF. CDR3 sequence (DNA): TGTGCCATCAGCCTCACAAAGGGGGGCGAGACCCAGTACTTC.

The chain uses TRBV28 and TRBJ2-1, with 12 bases aligning to TRBD2. The CDR3 sequence is 16 residues long. The junction had 4 bases not matched to a gene; V was cut back by 7 bases and J by 0 bases. Germline V gives CDR1 MDHEN, CDR2 SYDVKM. The CDR3 spells CASNASGRGSYNEQFF. The CDR3 DNA sequence: TGTGCCAGCAATGCTAGCGGGAGGGGCTCCTACAATGAGCAGTTCTTC.

In the case of this clonotype: An end of the junction does not agree with germline; a read error may underlie this. This chain uses TRBV7-7 with TRBJ2-2, with TRBD1 matching 7 bases. This CDR3 spans 13 amino acids. CDR1 and CDR2 from the germline V gene are SSHAT and FNYEAQ (reference sequence). DNA of the CDR3: TGTGCTAGCAGCCGGGACAGCGCCGGGGAGCTGTTTTTT. Amino acid sequence: CASSRDSAGELFF.

The chain recombines TRBV11-2 with TRBJ2-1; the D gene could be TRBD1 or TRBD2 (5 bases each). Trimming pared 1 base from V and 7 bases from J, leaving 17 bases between. The CDR3 sequence is 16 residues long. Germline loops: CDR1 SGHAT, CDR2 FQNNGV. CDR3 in amino acids: CASSLVLTIGGNEQFF. CDR3 in DNA: TGTGCCAGCAGCTTAGTATTAACTATTGGGGGTAATGAGCAGTTCTTC.

The table lists this clonotype with many counts. The rearrangement uses TRBV20-1 and TRBJ2-1; D is perhaps TRBD1 or TRBD2 (6 bases each). Germline V lookup: CDR1 DFQATT, CDR2 SNEGSKA (reference sequence). The CDR3 sequence is 15 residues long. The V end was cut by 5 bases, the J end by 2 bases, with 16 bases between. CDR3 sequence: CSAPYRAGTYNEQFF. CDR3 coding DNA: TGCAGTGCTCCTTACAGGGCGGGGACCTACAATGAGCAGTTCTTC.

This clonotype was counted at least ten times. The chain carries TRBV20-1 and TRBJ1-1; the D is unclear. This CDR3 contains 13 residues. Trimming cost V 2 bases and J 9 bases, with 16 bases left between them. Per germline, CDR1 DFQATT and CDR2 SNEGSKA (reference sequence). The CDR3 loop reads CSARSGGGVKAFF. As DNA, the CDR3 is TGCAGTGCTAGATCAGGTGGTGGGGTGAAAGCTTTCTTT.

In its sample, this clonotype was seen a few times. V usage is TRBV20-1 and J usage is TRBJ2-1, with D tentatively TRBD2 (6 bases). The CDR3 extends over 16 amino acids. Looked up from germline, CDR1 is DFQATT and CDR2 is SNEGSKA (reference sequence). Trimming took 0 bases from V and 0 from J, leaving 12 bases between them. The CDR3 bases are TGCAGTGCTAGAGAGTCGGCGGGACCCTCCTACAATGAGCAGTTCTTC. Its translation: CSARESAGPSYNEQFF.

This clonotype was observed a few times. The chain links TRBV9 to TRBJ2-7; D is possibly TRBD2 (5 bases). The V end was cut by 4 bases, the J end by 6 bases, with 20 bases between. The CDR3 consists of 15 residues. CDR1 and CDR2 (germline): SGDLS, YYNGEE. CDR3 loop: CASSTGVEKVGEQYF. The CDR3 DNA sequence: TGTGCCAGCAGCACCGGGGTAGAGAAGGTAGGCGAGCAGTACTTC. Using reference TRBV9 and TRBJ2-7 for the parts outside the CDR3, the full variable domain is DSGVTQTPKHLITATGQRVTLRCSPRSGDLSVYWYQQSLDQGLQFLIQYYNGEERAKGNILERFSAQQFPDLHSELNLSSLELGDSALYFCASSTGVEKVGEQYFGPGTRLTVT.

The chain joins TRBV20-1 to TRBJ2-3, with D maybe TRBD2 (5 bases). The CDR3 contains 14 residues. V lost 3 bases and J lost 0, with 10 bases in between. CDR1 is DFQATT, CDR2 SNEGSKA, per germline (reference sequence). The CDR3 nucleotides read TGCAGTGCTAGTCCGGTAGCGAGCACAGATACGCAGTATTTT. This translates into CSASPVASTDTQYF.

Many counts were recorded for this clonotype. The chain carries TRBV7-6 and TRBJ2-2; 8 nucleotides match TRBD1. The CDR3 is made up of 16 amino acids. V gave up 5 bases and J gave up 2 bases; unmatched junction bases: 7. Germline loops: CDR1 SGHVS, CDR2 FNYEAQ. The CDR3 spells CASSPRQGLNTGELFF. DNA of the CDR3: TGTGCCAGCAGCCCCCGACAGGGGCTTAACACCGGGGAGCTGTTTTTT.